This record covers a single TCR beta chain. What it recognizes is unknown. J was trimmed by 5 bases and V by 0 bases; bases with no gene match: 7. CDR1 is LNHNV and CDR2 is YYDKDF in the germline V gene (reference sequence). The CDR3 runs 17 residues. A multiplex PCR was run with 60 Vbeta primers and 13 Jbeta primers. Generated by immunoSEQ multiplex PCR, the TCRdb table keeps only in-frame clones and is missing some. The sample gives around 150,000 clones, 66% of which show up once; 6.5% is in the top ten. These data come from a study of cytomegalovirus exposure and HLA in healthy donors. Whole-study findings and limits: With later analysis, a missense DCLRE1C variant became linked to TCR beta V- and J-gene trimming. When a later analysis was performed, an Asian-associated ancestry cluster reportedly had fewer N-insertions than the roughly 630-donor mean. Further analysis was carried out later, and it showed several of the most significant clusters appearing linked to common viral pathogens. Solely CMV serostatus was available to characterize immune exposure.

Source material: PBMCs. This chain joins TRBV15 and TRBJ2-5, with 12 positions matching TRBD1. This receptor was taken from a woman in her sixties or seventies in good health and CMV-seronegative. Here the CDR3 DNA reads TGTGCCACCAGCAGAGAGTGGGGGACAGGGGGCTGGGAGACCCAGTACTTC. Its protein product is CATSREWGTGGWETQYF.